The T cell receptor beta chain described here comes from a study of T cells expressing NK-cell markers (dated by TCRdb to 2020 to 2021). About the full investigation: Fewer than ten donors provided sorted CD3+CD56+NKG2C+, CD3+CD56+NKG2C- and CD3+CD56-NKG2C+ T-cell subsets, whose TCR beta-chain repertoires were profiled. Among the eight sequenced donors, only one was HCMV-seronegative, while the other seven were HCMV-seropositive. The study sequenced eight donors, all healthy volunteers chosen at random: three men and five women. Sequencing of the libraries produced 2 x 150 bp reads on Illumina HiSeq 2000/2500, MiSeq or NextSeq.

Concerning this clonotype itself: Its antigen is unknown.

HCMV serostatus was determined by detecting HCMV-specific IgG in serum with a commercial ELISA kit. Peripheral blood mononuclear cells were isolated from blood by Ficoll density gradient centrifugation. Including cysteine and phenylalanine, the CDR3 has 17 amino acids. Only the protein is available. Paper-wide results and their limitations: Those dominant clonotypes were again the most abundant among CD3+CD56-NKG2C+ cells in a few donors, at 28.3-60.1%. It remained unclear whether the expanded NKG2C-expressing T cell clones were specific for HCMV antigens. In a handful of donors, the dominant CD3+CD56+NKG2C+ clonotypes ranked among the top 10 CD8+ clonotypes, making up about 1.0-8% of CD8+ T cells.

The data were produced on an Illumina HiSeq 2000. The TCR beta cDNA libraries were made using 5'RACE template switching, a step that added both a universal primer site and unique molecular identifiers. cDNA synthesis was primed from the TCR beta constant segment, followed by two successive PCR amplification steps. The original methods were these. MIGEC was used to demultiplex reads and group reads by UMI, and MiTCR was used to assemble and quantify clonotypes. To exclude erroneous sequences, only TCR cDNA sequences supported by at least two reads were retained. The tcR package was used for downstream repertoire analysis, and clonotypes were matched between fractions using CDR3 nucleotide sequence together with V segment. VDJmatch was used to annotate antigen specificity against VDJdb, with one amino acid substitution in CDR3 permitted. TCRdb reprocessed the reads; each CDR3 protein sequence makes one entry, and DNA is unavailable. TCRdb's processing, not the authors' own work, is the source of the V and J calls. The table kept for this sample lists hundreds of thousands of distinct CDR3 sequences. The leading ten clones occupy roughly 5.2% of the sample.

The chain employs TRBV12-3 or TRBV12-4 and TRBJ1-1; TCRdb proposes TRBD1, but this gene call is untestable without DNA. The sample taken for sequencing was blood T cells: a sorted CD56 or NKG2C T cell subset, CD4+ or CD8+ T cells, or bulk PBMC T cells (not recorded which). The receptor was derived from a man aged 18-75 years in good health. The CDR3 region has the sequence CASSPRLQGAGSTEAFF.